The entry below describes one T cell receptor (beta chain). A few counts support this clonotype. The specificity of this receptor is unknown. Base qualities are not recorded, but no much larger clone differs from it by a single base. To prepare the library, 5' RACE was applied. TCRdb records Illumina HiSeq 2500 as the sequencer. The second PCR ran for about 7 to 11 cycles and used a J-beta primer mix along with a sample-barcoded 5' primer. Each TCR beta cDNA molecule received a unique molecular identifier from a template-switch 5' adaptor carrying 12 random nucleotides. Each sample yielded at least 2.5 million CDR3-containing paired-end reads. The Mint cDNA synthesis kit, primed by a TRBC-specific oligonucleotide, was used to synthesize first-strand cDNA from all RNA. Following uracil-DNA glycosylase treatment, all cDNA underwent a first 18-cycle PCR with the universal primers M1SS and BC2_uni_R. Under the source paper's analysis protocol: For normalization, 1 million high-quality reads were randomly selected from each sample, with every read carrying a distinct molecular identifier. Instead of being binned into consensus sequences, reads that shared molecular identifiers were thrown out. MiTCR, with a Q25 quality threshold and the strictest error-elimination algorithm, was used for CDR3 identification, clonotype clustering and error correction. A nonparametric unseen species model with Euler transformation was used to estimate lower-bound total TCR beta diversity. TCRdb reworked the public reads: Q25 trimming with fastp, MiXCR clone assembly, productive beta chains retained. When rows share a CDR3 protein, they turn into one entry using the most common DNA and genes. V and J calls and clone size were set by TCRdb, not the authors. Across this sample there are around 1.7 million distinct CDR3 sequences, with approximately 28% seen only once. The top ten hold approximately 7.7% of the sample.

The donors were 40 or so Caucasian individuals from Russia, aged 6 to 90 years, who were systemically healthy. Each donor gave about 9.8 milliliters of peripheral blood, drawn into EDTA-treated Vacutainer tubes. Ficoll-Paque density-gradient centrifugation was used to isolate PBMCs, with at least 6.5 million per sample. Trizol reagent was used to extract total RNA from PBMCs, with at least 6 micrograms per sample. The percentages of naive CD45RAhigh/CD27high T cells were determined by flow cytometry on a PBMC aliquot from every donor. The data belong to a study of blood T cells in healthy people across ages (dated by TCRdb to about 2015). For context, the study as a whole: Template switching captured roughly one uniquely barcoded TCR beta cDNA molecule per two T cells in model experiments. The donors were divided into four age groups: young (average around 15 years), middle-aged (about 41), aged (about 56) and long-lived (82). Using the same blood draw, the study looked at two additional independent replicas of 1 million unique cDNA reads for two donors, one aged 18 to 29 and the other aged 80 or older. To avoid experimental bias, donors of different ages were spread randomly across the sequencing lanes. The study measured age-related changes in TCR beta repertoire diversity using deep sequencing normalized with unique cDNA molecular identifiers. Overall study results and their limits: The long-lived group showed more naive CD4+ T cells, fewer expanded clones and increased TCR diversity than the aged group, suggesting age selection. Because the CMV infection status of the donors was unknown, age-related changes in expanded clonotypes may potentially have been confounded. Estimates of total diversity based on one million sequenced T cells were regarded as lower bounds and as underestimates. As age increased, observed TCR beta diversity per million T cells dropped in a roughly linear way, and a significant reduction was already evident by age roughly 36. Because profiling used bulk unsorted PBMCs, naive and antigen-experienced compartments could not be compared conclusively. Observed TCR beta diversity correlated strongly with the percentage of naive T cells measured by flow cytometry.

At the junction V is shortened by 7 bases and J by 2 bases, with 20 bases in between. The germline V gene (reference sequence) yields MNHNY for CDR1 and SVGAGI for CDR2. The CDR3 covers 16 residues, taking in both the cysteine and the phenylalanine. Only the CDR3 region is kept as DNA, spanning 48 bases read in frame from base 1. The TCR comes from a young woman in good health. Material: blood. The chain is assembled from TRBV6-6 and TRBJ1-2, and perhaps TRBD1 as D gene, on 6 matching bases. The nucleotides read TGTGCCAGCACCGACTCGTCTCCAGGGGCAAACTATGGCTACACCTTC. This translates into CASTDSSPGANYGYTF.